The clone carrying this T cell receptor beta chain has a handful of counts. Its antigen is not known. TCRdb ran MiXCR on the RT-PCR reads and lists one entry per CDR3 protein. Seen here are fewer than 400,000 distinct CDR3 sequences, 20% to 25% observed once, and the top ten hold about 9.4%. There are 13 residues in the CDR3. Germline loops: CDR1 LNHDA, CDR2 SQIVND (reference sequence). The V end lost 4 bases, the J end lost 4 bases, and 8 bases lay between the germline ends. The entry originates in a study of response to subunit inactivated influenza vaccine. Study conclusions and caveats: After each seasonal influenza vaccination, few new T cells are recruited, the authors suggested.

Sample: PBMCs from blood, taken less than 22 months after vaccination. The genes are TRBV19 and TRBJ1-5; no clear D. The clonotype comes from a man in his fifties or sixties who received an inactivated influenza vaccine. CDR3 protein: CASSTPYNQPQHF. Written as DNA, the CDR3 is TGTGCCAGTAGTACCCCTTATAATCAGCCCCAGCATTTT.